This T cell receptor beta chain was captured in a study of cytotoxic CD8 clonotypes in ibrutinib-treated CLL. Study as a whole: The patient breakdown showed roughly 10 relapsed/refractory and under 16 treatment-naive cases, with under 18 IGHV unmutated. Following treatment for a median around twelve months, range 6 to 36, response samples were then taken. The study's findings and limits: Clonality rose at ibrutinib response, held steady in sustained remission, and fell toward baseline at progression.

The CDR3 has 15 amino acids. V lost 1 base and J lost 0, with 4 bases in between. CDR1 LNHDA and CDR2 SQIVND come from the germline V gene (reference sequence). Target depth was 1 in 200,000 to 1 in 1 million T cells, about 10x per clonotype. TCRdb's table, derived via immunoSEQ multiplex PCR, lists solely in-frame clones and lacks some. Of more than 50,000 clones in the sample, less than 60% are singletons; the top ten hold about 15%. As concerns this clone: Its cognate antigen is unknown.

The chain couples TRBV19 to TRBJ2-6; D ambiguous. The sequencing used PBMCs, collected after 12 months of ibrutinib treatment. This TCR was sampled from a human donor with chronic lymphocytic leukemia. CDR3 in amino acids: CASSIGGSGANVLTF. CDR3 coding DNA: TGTGCCAGTAGTATAGGGGGCTCTGGGGCCAACGTCCTGACTTTC.